The present T cell receptor beta chain was sequenced within a study of Tregs in tolerant kidney transplant recipients. The study, taken as a whole, reports: Changing PCR primers prevented nucleotide comparison between some patients' samples. In tolerant patients, donor-specific Tregs outgrew total Tregs, suggesting antigen-driven expansion. Biological reproducibility was not directly addressed, but technical replication error appeared minimal.

This clone has just one count. Its antigen is still unknown. Recipients received nonmyeloablative bone marrow transplants from related graft donors, with transient mixed chimerism. Per germline, CDR1 MNHEY and CDR2 SMNVEV (reference sequence). Between the trimmed V and J ends, which lost 2 bases and 0 bases, there was a span of 16 bases. The CDR3 is made up of 17 amino acids. Method: immunoSEQ multiplex PCR; TCRdb's copy keeps in-frame clones and lacks some. The sample lists tens of thousands of clones, over 75% occurring once. Sequencing used CD4+ T cells from blood (PBMCs), obtained 6 months after the transplant. V is TRBV27 and J is TRBJ1-2; D perhaps matches TRBD1 (6 bases). The clonotype originates from a human patient who received a combined kidney and bone marrow transplant. Certain T cells may be donor cells from the graft. The CDR3 loop is CASSLRRGLLSNYGYTF. The CDR3 nucleotides read TGTGCCAGCAGTTTACGCAGGGGCCTACTCTCTAACTATGGCTACACCTTC.